This passage covers 15 T cell receptor beta chains from one sample sequenced in a study of graft-versus-host responses after intestinal transplantation (dated by TCRdb to the early 2020s). Their specific antigens are unknown. Library prep was done by the immunoSEQ multiplex PCR assay. In TCRdb, the immuneACCESS table is reduced to in-frame sequences with V and J assigned. These tables do not hold every clone; where another copy was compared, an unresolved V gene accounts for under half, and the others remain unexplained. Within this sample are 70,000 to 80,000 clones, with about 90% of them counted one time only. The ten largest make up approximately 1.4% of the sample. In the paper's terms, the time point label means: cells obtained before transplantation from donor or recipient. Specimen: unstimulated CD8+ T cells sorted from spleen or lymph node cells, collected before intestinal transplant. Source of these receptors: a human donor who received an intestinal transplant.

The chain uses TRBV10-3 and TRBJ1-2; D gene uncertain. The CDR3 loop spans 14 amino acids. The germline CDR1 and CDR2 sequences are ENHRY and SYGVKD. V gave up 0 bases and J gave up 2 bases, with 7 bases separating them. DNA of the CDR3: TGTGCCATCAGTGAGTCCGTGGCAAACTATGGCTACACCTTC. As protein: CAISESVANYGYTF.

The genes are TRBV5-8 and TRBJ1-1; TRBD1 might be the D (6 bases). The CDR3 has 12 amino acids. The V end lost 0 bases, the J end lost 6 bases, and 6 bases lay between the germline ends. Germline CDR1 is SGHTS and CDR2 is YDEGEE. The CDR3 spells CASSLEGAEAFF. CDR3 DNA sequence: TGTGCCAGCAGCTTGGAGGGGGCTGAAGCTTTCTTT.

The chain combines TRBV6-5 with TRBJ1-2; 7 nucleotides agree with TRBD1. CDR3 length equals 16 residues. Germline V gene sequence: CDR1 MNHEY, CDR2 SVGAGI. Trimming cost V 0 bases and J 5 bases; bases outside gene matches: 9. Here the CDR3 reads CASSYSKGQPLYGYTF. The DNA of the CDR3 is TGTGCCAGCAGTTACTCAAAGGGACAGCCACTTTATGGCTACACCTTC.

The V call is TRBV11-1, the J call TRBJ2-3; 9 positions agree with TRBD2. V lost 1 base to trimming and J lost 5 bases; unmatched junction nucleotides: 7. This CDR3 comprises 16 residues. Germline V lookup: CDR1 SGHAT, CDR2 FQDESV (reference sequence). CDR3 nucleotide sequence: TGTGCCAGCAGCTTAGGGGCGGGGGGGCCCGGAGATACGCAGTATTTT. This encodes CASSLGAGGPGDTQYF.

The rearrangement links TRBV7-6 to TRBJ1-6; D possibly corresponds to TRBD1 (5 bases). V shed 5 bases and J shed 7 bases, with 18 bases lying between them. Germline CDR1 is SGHVS and CDR2 is FNYEAQ. This CDR3 spans 16 amino acids. The CDR3 protein is CASSPLPQGNNSPLHF. CDR3 coding DNA: TGTGCCAGCAGCCCGCTCCCTCAGGGTAACAATTCACCCCTCCACTTT.

The chain couples TRBV5-1 to TRBJ2-1; the D gene is possibly TRBD2 (6 bases). This CDR3 has 12 residues. Germline values: CDR1 SGHRS, CDR2 YFSETQ. V was cut by 0 bases and J by 15 bases, with 13 bases left in between. CDR3 DNA sequence: TGCGCCAGCAGCTTGGGCGGGGACTTTGGGTTCTTC. Protein: CASSLGGDFGFF. Filled out from reference TRBV5-1 and TRBJ2-1, the complete variable domain reads KAGVTQTPRYLIKTRGQQVTLSCSPISGHRSVSWYQQTPGQGLQFLFEYFSETQRNKGNFPGRFSGRQFSNSRSEMNVSTLELGDSALYLCASSLGGDFGFFGPGTRLTVL.

This CDR3 reads CASSLGSGGLSNEQFF. In DNA form, the CDR3 reads TGTGCCAGCAGCCTCGGTAGCGGGGGGTTAAGCAATGAGCAGTTCTTC. The rearrangement joins TRBV9 to TRBJ2-1; the match to TRBD2 covers 10 bases. Germline assignment: CDR1 SGDLS and CDR2 YYNGEE. V lost 4 bases, J lost 6 bases, and 10 bases stayed unmatched. The CDR3 is 16 amino acids.

The rearrangement links TRBV6-1 to TRBJ2-1, with TRBD1 identical over 8 bases. CDR1 MNHNS and CDR2 SASEGT come from the germline V gene. The CDR3 length is 11 residues. V gave up 6 bases and J gave up 8 bases; unmatched junction bases: 0. DNA of the CDR3: TGTGCCAGCAGACAGGGGGATGAGCAGTTCTTC. Its protein is CASRQGDEQFF.

The rearrangement links TRBV5-5 to TRBJ1-2; D remains unclear. From germline, CDR1 is SGHKS and CDR2 YYEKEE (reference sequence). Trimming stripped 1 base from V and 6 bases from J, with 16 bases between. The CDR3 is 15 amino acids. The CDR3 DNA reads TGTGCCAGCAGCTTGTCTTGGCAGGTGGAGGATGGCTACACCTTC. Amino acids: CASSLSWQVEDGYTF.

The chain combines TRBV5-6 with TRBJ1-3, with D unclear. The CDR3 extends over 15 amino acids. The germline CDR1 and CDR2 sequences are SGHDT and YYEEEE. V lost 0 bases, J lost 2 bases, and 9 bases lay in between. CDR3 residues: CASSLGGGAGNTIYF. For the CDR3, the DNA is TGTGCCAGCAGCTTGGGTGGCGGGGCTGGAAACACCATATATTTT.

The genes are TRBV29-1 and TRBJ2-7; 10 nucleotides match TRBD1. V shed 3 bases, J shed 6 bases, and the junction held 5 bases outside the gene matches. The CDR3 spans 13 residues. From germline, CDR1 is SQVTM and CDR2 ANQGSEA. The CDR3 DNA reads as TGCAGCGTTGAGGCCGGGACAGGGGTCGAGCAGTACTTC. Translating gives CSVEAGTGVEQYF.

The V gene is TRBV7-9, the J gene TRBJ1-1; D unresolved. CDR3 length equals 13 residues. Trimming stripped 1 base from V and 6 bases from J, with 9 bases between. Germline V CDR1 and CDR2: SEHNR, FQNEAQ (reference sequence). CDR3 residues: CASSLVSVPEAFF. CDR3 nucleotide sequence: TGTGCCAGCAGCTTAGTGTCGGTTCCTGAAGCTTTCTTT. Based on the CDR3 plus reference TRBV7-9 and TRBJ1-1, the full variable domain is DTGVSQNPRHKITKRGQNVTFRCDPISEHNRLYWYRQTLGQGPEFLTYFQNEAQLEKSRLLSDRFSAERPKGSFSTLEIQRTEQGDSAMYLCASSLVSVPEAFFGQGTRLTVV.

The chain recombines TRBV13 with TRBJ2-3; TRBD2 matches 10 bases. In germline, CDR1 is PRHDT, CDR2 FYEKMQ (reference sequence). V lost 5 bases and J lost 4; bases outside the gene matches: 9. There are 16 residues in the CDR3. The CDR3 loop reads CASSPLAGAPADTQYF. The CDR3 coding sequence is TGTGCCAGCAGCCCTCTAGCGGGGGCCCCCGCAGATACGCAGTATTTT.

Here the CDR3 DNA reads TGTGCCATCAGGGGACAAGATAACACCGGGGAGCTGTTTTTT. It is translated as CAIRGQDNTGELFF. The rearrangement links TRBV10-3 to TRBJ2-2, with D perhaps matching TRBD1 (6 bases). There are 14 residues in the CDR3. Germline V gene lookup returns CDR1 ENHRY and CDR2 SYGVKD. With 6 bases removed from V and 2 bases from J, the gap between germline ends came to 10 bases.

This chain joins TRBV11-2 and TRBJ2-5; possibly TRBD1 for D (6 bases). Per germline, CDR1 SGHAT and CDR2 FQNNGV. The CDR3 has 14 residues. The V and J ends lost 5 bases and 2 bases respectively, with 12 bases between them. CDR3 bases: TGTGCCAGCAGCCTTTGGACAGATCAAGAGACCCAGTACTTC. Protein product: CASSLWTDQETQYF.